What follows is one T cell receptor beta chain and its context. Its antigen specificity is not known. Qualities for individual bases were not recorded, and no much larger clone is one base off. Collaborating institutions collected whole blood in K2EDTA tubes following their own protocols. For TCRbeta analysis, collaborators shipped samples as frozen whole blood, isolated PBMCs, or DNA extracted from either of those sample types. TCRbeta CDR3 regions were amplified from genomic DNA using the immunoSEQ Assay, a bias-controlled multiplex PCR. As for how the authors treated the data: Within the assay, amplification of reference gene primers was used to estimate how many nucleated cells each sample contained. Sequence reads were collapsed and filtered to measure the absolute abundance of every unique TCRbeta CDR3 rearrangement. For each sample, productive Simpson clonality was calculated as the square root of Simpson's diversity index over productive rearrangements. This immuneACCESS table, as held by TCRdb, lists in-frame sequences with V and J called but not all clones. Of the missing ones, under half trace to an unresolved V gene in checked studies; the others have no known cause. V, J and clone size are taken as reported in that table, and D and trimming were inferred from the DNA itself. Within this sample are some 120,000 clones, with around 80% of them counted one time only. The ten largest clones represent 0.83% of the sample.

Its CDR3 holds 13 amino acids, cysteine through phenylalanine. Only the CDR3 region is kept as DNA, spanning 39 bases read in frame from base 1. V ends up 6 bases short and J 4 bases short, with an unmatched junction base count of 5. In the germline V gene, CDR1 corresponds to SQVTM and CDR2 to ANQGSEA. The data stem from a study of blood T cell repertoires in COVID-19 (dated by TCRdb to 2019 to 2021). Regarding the study in general: The collaborator samples originated in the United States, Italy and Spain and spanned the acute and convalescent phases of COVID-19. The prospective study material was composed of cDNA or gDNA derived from T cells, B-cell-depleted T cells, or PBMCs. Deeply sampled blood TCRbeta repertoires from subjects exposed to, actively infected with, or recovered from COVID-19 were included in the dataset. The repertoires were released in a freely available public database intended as a resource for research on the immune response to SARS-CoV-2. Samples were obtained from the ongoing ImmuneRACE study (first 160 participants) and from about 1,300 subjects provided by 6 global collaborators. Nearly every sample came with metadata listing a de-identified subject ID, COVID-19 status, age in years and sex. Where HLA class I and class II types were available, the types were taken from metadata supplied by the sample provider, not from assay-based typing. The paper as a whole reports these results and caveats: The amount of clinical and demographic metadata varied by source and participant and was provided uncurated.

The sequencing input was peripheral blood. This receptor was identified in an older woman with acute or convalescent COVID-19. The chain employs TRBV29-1 and TRBJ2-3, with 9 central nucleotides matching TRBD2. The nucleotide sequence is TGCAGCGTGGGGGCGGGAGGGGCAGATACGCAGTATTTT. Protein translation: CSVGAGGADTQYF.